Each of the 5 T cell receptor beta chains below was sequenced from the same sample in a study of shared clonotypes between healthy human individuals (dated by TCRdb to 2020 to 2021). CD8 naive samples consisted of CD45RO-negative cells that were positively selected for CCR7, yielding a CD45RA+CCR7+ population without TemRA cells. The library came from the immunoSEQ multiplex PCR assay. Entries here come from immuneACCESS through TCRdb and include only in-frame sequences with V and J called. Some clones fail to appear in such tables; in the studies checked, an unresolved V gene covers under half of the shortfall, and the cause of the remainder is unknown. The sample data list millions of clones, and approximately 94% of these were observed just once. Clones ranked in the top ten supply 1.5% to 2% of the sample. Sample: naive CD8+ T cells from PBMCs. The cell subset or site label of this sample denotes: CD45RA+CCR7+. These receptors were collected from a man aged 18 to 29 in good health. Some clones in this sample may be carry-over from other donors' samples.

On this clone itself: Other DNA sequences in this sample translate to the same CDR3. The gene calls are TRBV5-1 and TRBJ1-1, with D possibly TRBD1 on 5 matching bases. The CDR3 spans 15 residues. Trimming pared 0 bases from V and 4 bases from J, leaving 13 bases between. Germline V gene data show CDR1 as SGHRS and CDR2 as YFSETQ. CDR3 sequence: CASSLAGGGGTEAFF. The DNA of the CDR3 is TGCGCCAGCAGCTTGGCGGGCGGGGGAGGCACTGAAGCTTTCTTT.

The chain uses TRBV19 and TRBJ2-7; D not certain. Germline V lookup: CDR1 LNHDA, CDR2 SQIVND (reference sequence). V shed 2 bases and J shed 3 bases, with 11 bases lying between them. This CDR3 spans 14 amino acids. In DNA form, the CDR3 reads TGTGCCAGTAGTATAAGGGAACAAGGCTACGAGCAGTACTTC. As protein: CASSIREQGYEQYF.

This chain links TRBV29-1 with TRBJ2-1, with D possibly being TRBD2 (7 bases). V lost 6 bases and J lost 1, with 16 bases in between. The CDR3 is 15 residues long. Germline V gives CDR1 SQVTM, CDR2 ANQGSEA. The CDR3 loop reads CSVGTGGPSYNEQFF. CDR3 sequence (DNA): TGCAGCGTAGGAACGGGGGGCCCGTCCTACAATGAGCAGTTCTTC.

The chain couples TRBV7-2 to TRBJ2-7; the D gene is possibly TRBD1 (6 bases). From germline, CDR1 is SGHTA and CDR2 FQGNSA. The V end was cut by 5 bases, the J end by 3 bases, with 11 bases between. The CDR3 covers 13 residues. CDR3 residues: CASSGRQDYEQYF. Written as DNA, the CDR3 is TGTGCCAGCAGCGGACGACAGGACTACGAGCAGTACTTC. Full variable domain (remainder filled in from reference TRBV7-2 and TRBJ2-7): GAGVSQSPSNKVTEKGKDVELRCDPISGHTALYWYRQSLGQGLEFLIYFQGNSAPDKSGLPSDRFSAERTGGSVSTLTIQRTQQEDSAVYLCASSGRQDYEQYFGPGTRLTVT.

V is TRBV10-3 and J is TRBJ1-1; the D gene is possibly TRBD1 (6 bases). Germline V gene data show CDR1 as ENHRY and CDR2 as SYGVKD. This CDR3 contains 15 residues. V was shortened by 0 bases and J by 3 bases, with 11 bases between the two germline ends. CDR3 sequence: CAISESNAGDTEAFF. In DNA, the CDR3 is TGTGCCATCAGTGAGTCGAATGCAGGGGACACTGAAGCTTTCTTT.